Listed below are T cell receptor beta chains from one sample, sequenced in a study of cytotoxic CD8 clonotypes in ibrutinib-treated CLL. Produced via immunoSEQ multiplex PCR; TCRdb's table is partial and in-frame only. This table has 30,000 to 40,000 clones, almost 70% appearing once. The sample consisted of PBMCs, taken before ibrutinib treatment. Receptor source: a human donor with chronic lymphocytic leukemia. Both conserved end residues are part of each CDR3. Each record gives: V gene, J gene, CDR3 protein.

TRBV27,TRBJ1-2,CASSKDFRQGGGDYGYTF
TRBV4-2,TRBJ2-5,CASSQGASGVQETQYF
TRBV5-1,TRBJ1-4,CASSLGQSYYPEKLFF
TRBV6-6,TRBJ2-7,CASVRKNEQYF
TRBV2,TRBJ1-5,CASSEAKGLSNQPQHF
TRBV27,TRBJ1-5,CASSPRDSNQPQHF
TRBV20-1,TRBJ2-5,CSAERGETQYF
TRBV30,TRBJ1-1,CAWAYPPNTEAFF
TRBV7-9,TRBJ2-2,CASSLRPSGDTGELFF
TRBV18,TRBJ2-5,CASSLQETQYF
TRBV2,TRBJ1-4,CASKDTATNEKLFF
TRBV6-5,TRBJ1-1,CASSYSTRNTEAFF
TRBV11-2,TRBJ2-7,CASSLRDAYEQYF
TRBV28,TRBJ1-2,CASSFPPNYGYTF
TRBV5-1,TRBJ2-7,CASSLNGFGYEQYF
TRBV27,TRBJ1-6,CASTPFGTGFSSHNSPLHF